This TCR beta chain was captured in a study of cytomegalovirus exposure and HLA in healthy donors. Study-level results: According to a subsequent analysis, TCR clusters identified in the first cohort showed a tendency to co-occur across the approximately 110 validation repertoires.

As for this clone: Its target is not known.

The germline gives CDR1 WSHSY, CDR2 SAAADI. Trimming cost V 6 bases and J 2 bases, with 14 bases left between them. CDR3 length: 15 residues. The assay was immunoSEQ multiplex PCR, and TCRdb's table has in-frame clones only and misses some. Among around 300,000 clones listed, over 75% were seen once. This sequence joins TRBV10-2 and TRBJ1-5; D is possibly TRBD1 (6 bases). Sequenced sample: PBMCs. The receptor was isolated from a man younger than 40 in good health and CMV-seronegative. Written as DNA, the CDR3 is TGCGCCAGCAGCCGGGCGGGGGGCGGCAATCAGCCCCAGCATTTT. Protein: CASSRAGGGNQPQHF.